Below, 4 T cell receptor beta chains from the same sample are listed, as sequenced in a study of T-cell reconstitution after alpha-beta-depleted transplantation in children. Unique molecular identifiers featured in how the TCRbeta library was prepared. TCRdb ran MiXCR on the PCR reads and lists one entry per CDR3 protein. Among 490,000 or so distinct CDR3 sequences listed, over 9.5% were seen once. The specimen comprised PBMCs, sampled before TCRalphabeta/CD19-depleted stem cell transplant. These receptors originate from a child aged 2 to 15 with inherited bone marrow failure, due to receive a stem cell transplant.

This clonotype was seen repeatedly, ten times or more. The chain employs TRBV7-9 and TRBJ2-1, with D perhaps TRBD1 (5 bases). The germline gives CDR1 SEHNR, CDR2 FQNEAQ (reference sequence). V gave up 1 base and J gave up 13 bases, with 11 bases separating them. The CDR3 is 12 residues long. In DNA, the CDR3 is TGTGCCAGCAGCTTAGGGTCAGGACAACAGTTCTTC. Its translation: CASSLGSGQQFF.

This clonotype was recorded many times. The chain recombines TRBV12-3 or TRBV12-4 with TRBJ1-4, with TRBD1 identical over 9 bases. CDR3 size: 14 residues. V trimming: 5 bases; J trimming: 8 bases; junction bases outside the gene matches: 6. CDR3 in amino acids: CASSPRTGEEKLFF. The CDR3 DNA is TGTGCCAGCAGTCCTAGGACAGGGGAAGAAAAACTGTTTTTT.

This clonotype was detected a few times. The V and J genes are TRBV30 and TRBJ2-5; 8 bases line up with TRBD1. The germline V gene has CDR1 GTSNPN and CDR2 SVGIG (reference sequence). The CDR3 has 13 residues. After removal of 4 bases from V and 5 bases from J, the junction contained 6 bases not matched to a gene. The DNA for the CDR3 is TGTGCCTGGACTCGGACAGGGTGGGAGACCCAGTACTTC. Its translation is CAWTRTGWETQYF.

This clonotype was picked up a small number of times. The chain uses TRBV27 and TRBJ2-1; D is possibly TRBD2 (5 bases). The CDR3 sequence is 16 residues long. Deletions cut 5 bases from V and 0 bases from J, with 14 bases between. Germline assignment: CDR1 MNHEY and CDR2 SMNVEV (reference sequence). CDR3 amino acids: CASSRQAAGSYNEQFF. The CDR3 region has the DNA TGTGCCAGCAGTCGTCAAGCGGCAGGCTCCTACAATGAGCAGTTCTTC.